This T cell receptor (beta chain) originates from a study of cytomegalovirus exposure and HLA in healthy donors. Points from the study as a whole: There were under 200 TCR beta chains listed as cytomegalovirus-associated. Rare TCR sequences predominated, though certain public TCRs were found in many donors. With high specificity and sensitivity, the classifier reportedly diagnosed cytomegalovirus status.

Of note for this clone: The antigen is undetermined.

Among the roughly 120 subjects of the validation cohort, separate from the approximately 660-subject first cohort, were the donors. The data were produced by immunoSEQ multiplex PCR, yet TCRdb's version contains in-frame clones alone and is incomplete. The top ten hold approximately 1% of the sample, which has roughly 300,000 clones, 87% seen once. Trimming shortened V by 0 bases and J by 0 bases, and 13 bases separated the two germline ends. The CDR3 spans 16 residues. Germline CDR1 is SGHNT and CDR2 is YYREEE (reference sequence). The receptor comes from a woman younger than 45 in good health and CMV-seropositive. The rearrangement joins TRBV5-4 to TRBJ2-7, with D uncertain. The material sequenced was PBMCs. Here the CDR3 reads CASSLAPAPSSYEQYF. The CDR3, as DNA: TGTGCCAGCAGCTTGGCCCCAGCGCCGAGCTCCTACGAGCAGTACTTC.